Listed below are T cell receptor beta chains from one sample, sequenced in a study of shared clonotypes between healthy human individuals. Sequencing was performed with immunoSEQ multiplex PCR; in TCRdb, only in-frame clones are kept and a portion is missing. The sample yields around 1.9 million clones, 85% to 95% seen once. The sequencing input was naive CD8+ T cells from PBMCs. The source is a man between 18 and 29 years old in good health. Some clones in this sample may be carry-over from other donors' samples. The CDR3 runs from the conserved cysteine through the conserved F or W. A D gene is named only where the DNA matches it firmly. Size is omitted from some rows. Given values are once, few, many or a class for expanded clones.

D: NA; size: NA; V: TRBV7-9; J: TRBJ2-1; CDR3: CASSFMHEQFF; DNA: TGTGCCAGCAGCTTCATGCATGAGCAGTTCTTC
D: NA; size: NA; V: TRBV7-9; J: TRBJ1-1; CDR3: CASTLGANTEAFF; DNA: TGTGCCAGCACCCTCGGGGCGAACACTGAAGCTTTCTTT
D: TRBD1; size: NA; V: TRBV28; J: TRBJ1-1; CDR3: CASSLYGTGNTEAFF; DNA: TGTGCCAGCAGTTTATATGGGACAGGGAACACTGAAGCTTTCTTT
D: NA; size: once; V: TRBV28; J: TRBJ2-5; CDR3: CASSLRGGGETQYF; DNA: TGTGCCAGCAGTTTAAGAGGAGGCGGAGAGACCCAGTACTTC
D: NA; size: NA; V: TRBV25-1; J: TRBJ2-3; CDR3: CASYSVSAGDTQYF; DNA: TGTGCCAGTTATAGCGTATCGGCGGGAGATACGCAGTATTTT
D: TRBD2; size: NA; V: TRBV2; J: TRBJ2-5; CDR3: CASRATSGRVETQYF; DNA: TGTGCCAGCAGGGCGACTAGCGGGAGGGTGGAGACCCAGTACTTC
D: NA; size: NA; V: TRBV28; J: TRBJ2-3; CDR3: CASSHNAADTQYF; DNA: TGTGCCAGCAGCCACAACGCTGCCGATACGCAGTATTTT
D: NA; size: once; V: TRBV7-6; J: TRBJ1-5; CDR3: CASSLVTESQPQHF; DNA: TGTGCCAGCAGCTTAGTCACTGAGAGTCAGCCCCAGCATTTT
D: TRBD2; size: once; V: TRBV7-9; J: TRBJ2-3; CDR3: CASSPRTSGRTDTQYF; DNA: TGTGCCAGCAGCCCTCGGACTAGCGGGAGGACAGATACGCAGTATTTT
D: NA; size: NA; V: TRBV19; J: TRBJ1-5; CDR3: CASSIRPGSNQPQHF; DNA: TGTGCCAGTAGTATAAGACCGGGGAGCAATCAGCCCCAGCATTTT
D: TRBD1; size: few; V: TRBV6-4; J: TRBJ1-5; CDR3: CASSAGGGQPQHF; DNA: TGTGCCAGCAGTGCAGGGGGCGGCCAGCCCCAGCATTTT
D: NA; size: NA; V: TRBV9; J: TRBJ2-1; CDR3: CASSAPLAEPYNEQFF; DNA: TGTGCCAGCAGCGCCCCCTTAGCGGAGCCCTACAATGAGCAGTTCTTC
D: TRBD2; size: NA; V: TRBV5-6; J: TRBJ2-7; CDR3: CASTNEGGGGLSYEQYF; DNA: TGTGCCAGCACCAACGAAGGTGGGGGGGGGTTGTCCTACGAGCAGTACTTC
D: NA; size: NA; V: TRBV9; J: TRBJ2-2; CDR3: CASSAGPGELFF; DNA: TGTGCCAGCAGCGCAGGCCCCGGGGAGCTGTTTTTT
D: TRBD2; size: NA; V: TRBV27; J: TRBJ2-1; CDR3: CASRTSGRGYNEQFF; DNA: TGTGCCAGCCGCACTAGCGGGAGGGGATACAATGAGCAGTTCTTC
D: NA; size: NA; V: TRBV13; J: TRBJ1-2; CDR3: CASSFRGRGEEGYTF; DNA: TGTGCCAGCAGCTTCCGGGGCCGGGGTGAGGAAGGCTACACCTTC
D: TRBD2; size: NA; V: TRBV7-6; J: TRBJ2-7; CDR3: CASSPTSGSLGEQYF; DNA: TGTGCCAGCAGCCCAACTAGCGGGAGCTTGGGGGAGCAGTACTTC
D: NA; size: NA; V: TRBV30; J: TRBJ1-2; CDR3: CAYIWTNLETGNYGYTF; DNA: TGTGCCTACATTTGGACTAACTTGGAAACGGGGAACTATGGCTACACCTTC
D: NA; size: once; V: TRBV4-3; J: TRBJ1-5; CDR3: CASSQARFGPQPQHF; DNA: TGCGCCAGCAGCCAAGCCCGATTCGGTCCCCAGCCCCAGCATTTT
D: TRBD2; size: NA; V: TRBV7-9; J: TRBJ2-1; CDR3: CASISGTSISNEQFF; DNA: TGTGCCAGCATTTCCGGGACTAGCATATCCAATGAGCAGTTCTTC
D: NA; size: NA; V: TRBV7-9; J: TRBJ1-2; CDR3: CASSGGGAEESNYGYTF; DNA: TGTGCCAGCAGCGGTGGGGGCGCCGAGGAGTCTAACTATGGCTACACCTTC
D: NA; size: NA; V: TRBV7-2; J: TRBJ1-1; CDR3: CASSFGGRGTEAFF; DNA: TGTGCCAGCAGCTTTGGGGGGCGCGGCACTGAAGCTTTCTTT
D: TRBD2; size: NA; V: TRBV27; J: TRBJ2-3; CDR3: CASSLILAGGSDTQYF; DNA: TGTGCCAGCAGTTTAATCCTAGCGGGAGGTTCAGATACGCAGTATTTT
D: TRBD2; size: NA; V: TRBV28; J: TRBJ2-1; CDR3: CASQTDPGLAGDNEQFF; DNA: TGTGCCAGCCAAACAGATCCGGGACTAGCGGGAGACAATGAGCAGTTCTTC
D: TRBD1; size: NA; V: TRBV7-6; J: TRBJ1-1; CDR3: CASSPRTGHPGTTGPGEAFF; DNA: TGTGCCAGCAGCCCCCGGACAGGGCATCCGGGAACTACCGGGCCCGGGGAAGCTTTCTTT
D: TRBD1; size: NA; V: TRBV10-3; J: TRBJ1-1; CDR3: CAISEPGQGGKNTEAFF; DNA: TGTGCCATCAGTGAGCCCGGACAGGGGGGGAAGAACACTGAAGCTTTCTTT
D: TRBD1; size: NA; V: TRBV2; J: TRBJ1-1; CDR3: CASSEGTGNTEAFF; DNA: TGTGCCAGCAGTGAAGGGACAGGGAACACTGAAGCTTTCTTT
D: TRBD1; size: NA; V: TRBV28; J: TRBJ1-4; CDR3: CASSYRLQSTGYREKLFF; DNA: TGTGCCAGCAGTTATCGTCTACAATCGACAGGGTATAGGGAAAAACTGTTTTTT
D: NA; size: NA; V: TRBV29-1; J: TRBJ2-5; CDR3: CSVLPEETQYF; DNA: TGCAGCGTTCTCCCGGAAGAGACCCAGTACTTC
D: NA; size: NA; V: TRBV7-9; J: TRBJ2-7; CDR3: CASSHSIYEQYF; DNA: TGTGCCAGCAGCCACAGCATCTACGAGCAGTACTTC
D: NA; size: NA; V: TRBV5-1; J: TRBJ2-7; CDR3: CASSSPGSGYEQYF; DNA: TGCGCCAGCAGCTCCCCCGGGTCCGGTTACGAGCAGTACTTC
D: NA; size: NA; V: TRBV6-6; J: TRBJ1-2; CDR3: CASSSTSSYEGYTF; DNA: TGTGCCAGCAGTTCGACCTCTAGTTATGAGGGCTACACCTTC
D: NA; size: NA; V: TRBV4-1; J: TRBJ2-1; CDR3: CASSQVGVYNEQFF; DNA: TGCGCCAGCAGCCAAGTTGGAGTGTACAATGAGCAGTTCTTC
D: NA; size: NA; V: TRBV27; J: TRBJ2-7; CDR3: CASSANRAYEQYF; DNA: TGTGCCAGCAGTGCAAACAGGGCGTACGAGCAGTACTTC
D: NA; size: NA; V: TRBV28; J: TRBJ1-5; CDR3: CASSLWSGDQPQHF; DNA: TGTGCCAGCAGTTTATGGTCGGGAGATCAGCCCCAGCATTTT
D: NA; size: NA; V: TRBV7-9; J: TRBJ2-3; CDR3: CASSPRVGYSTDTQYF; DNA: TGTGCCAGCAGCCCCAGGGTGGGCTACAGCACAGATACGCAGTATTTT
D: NA; size: NA; V: TRBV11-3; J: TRBJ2-5; CDR3: CASSPKSGLQETQYF; DNA: TGTGCCAGCAGCCCCAAATCCGGGCTCCAAGAGACCCAGTACTTC
D: NA; size: NA; V: TRBV5-8; J: TRBJ2-5; CDR3: CASSHLRPHQGKDF; DNA: TGTGCCAGCAGCCACCTTCGACCTCATCAGGGGAAGGACTTC
D: NA; size: once; V: TRBV28; J: TRBJ2-2; CDR3: CASTSSLGSGELFF; DNA: TGTGCCAGCACCTCCTCCTTGGGGTCCGGGGAGCTGTTTTTT
D: NA; size: once; V: TRBV6-1; J: TRBJ1-5; CDR3: CASSELASNQPQHF; DNA: TGTGCCAGCAGTGAATTAGCTAGCAATCAGCCCCAGCATTTT
D: NA; size: NA; V: TRBV27; J: TRBJ2-7; CDR3: CASSLWAGVSYEQYF; DNA: TGTGCCAGCAGTTTATGGGCCGGGGTCTCTTACGAGCAGTACTTC
D: NA; size: NA; V: TRBV5-1; J: TRBJ1-3; CDR3: CASSLEASPGNTIYF; DNA: TGCGCCAGCAGCTTGGAAGCATCTCCTGGAAACACCATATATTTT
D: NA; size: NA; V: TRBV5-1; J: TRBJ2-1; CDR3: CASSSDSAEQFF; DNA: TGCGCCAGCAGCTCTGACTCCGCTGAGCAGTTCTTC
D: NA; size: NA; V: TRBV9; J: TRBJ1-1; CDR3: CASSVVPNTEAFF; DNA: TGTGCCAGCAGCGTAGTGCCCAACACTGAAGCTTTCTTT
D: NA; size: NA; V: TRBV21-1; J: TRBJ1-1; CDR3: CASSARDRAVPEAFF; DNA: TGTGCCAGCAGCGCCCGGGACAGGGCGGTTCCTGAAGCTTTCTTT
D: TRBD2; size: NA; V: TRBV5-1; J: TRBJ2-2; CDR3: CASSSGGTGELFF; DNA: TGCGCCAGCAGCTCGGGGGGCACCGGGGAGCTGTTTTTT
D: TRBD2; size: NA; V: TRBV19; J: TRBJ2-5; CDR3: CASSGLADIQETQYF; DNA: TGTGCCAGTTCAGGACTAGCGGATATACAAGAGACCCAGTACTTC
D: TRBD2; size: NA; V: TRBV6-1; J: TRBJ2-7; CDR3: CASTTGTRNYEQYF; DNA: TGTGCCAGCACCACCGGGACTAGAAACTACGAGCAGTACTTC
D: NA; size: few; V: TRBV7-9; J: TRBJ1-3; CDR3: CASSPILSGNTIYF; DNA: TGTGCCAGCAGCCCCATCCTCTCTGGAAACACCATATATTTT
D: NA; size: NA; V: TRBV9; J: TRBJ2-3; CDR3: CASSSRQVFPPGTQYF; DNA: TGTGCCAGCAGCTCGAGACAGGTGTTCCCCCCCGGTACGCAGTATTTT
D: TRBD2; size: NA; V: TRBV29-1; J: TRBJ2-1; CDR3: CSVAEPLLAVSYNEQFF; DNA: TGCAGCGTCGCCGAACCACTTCTAGCGGTCTCCTACAATGAGCAGTTCTTC
D: NA; size: NA; V: TRBV29-1; J: TRBJ2-3; CDR3: CSAHPGWESDTQYF; DNA: TGCAGCGCCCACCCGGGATGGGAGTCAGATACGCAGTATTTT
D: TRBD2; size: NA; V: TRBV4-1; J: TRBJ2-7; CDR3: CASSPVFSGSSYEQYF; DNA: TGCGCCAGCAGCCCGGTTTTTAGCGGGAGCTCCTACGAGCAGTACTTC
D: NA; size: NA; V: TRBV9; J: TRBJ1-4; CDR3: CASSVFGGTNEKLFF; DNA: TGTGCCAGCAGCGTTTTTGGAGGAACTAATGAAAAACTGTTTTTT
D: NA; size: NA; V: TRBV19; J: TRBJ2-2; CDR3: CASSMITYLPNTGELFF; DNA: TGTGCCAGTAGTATGATTACTTACCTACCAAACACCGGGGAGCTGTTTTTT
D: NA; size: NA; V: TRBV4-1; J: TRBJ2-2; CDR3: CASSQKHPSGELFF; DNA: TGCGCCAGCAGCCAAAAACACCCAAGCGGGGAGCTGTTTTTT
D: NA; size: NA; V: TRBV13; J: TRBJ2-3; CDR3: CASSPFRAGNTDTQYF; DNA: TGTGCCAGCAGCCCGTTTCGGGCAGGGAACACAGATACGCAGTATTTT
D: NA; size: NA; V: TRBV11-2; J: TRBJ2-3; CDR3: CASSLDVFQMRDTQYF; DNA: TGTGCCAGCAGCTTAGATGTGTTCCAGATGCGAGATACGCAGTATTTT
D: NA; size: NA; V: TRBV27; J: TRBJ1-1; CDR3: CASSSFLGANTEAFF; DNA: TGTGCCAGCAGTTCCTTTCTGGGGGCGAATACTGAAGCTTTCTTT
D: NA; size: once; V: TRBV9; J: TRBJ2-1; CDR3: CASSEGGSGRNEQFF; DNA: TGTGCCAGCAGCGAAGGGGGATCCGGGCGCAATGAGCAGTTCTTC